These 21 T cell receptor beta chains share one sample of origin, sequenced in a study of blood T cell repertoires in COVID-19. Assay: immunoSEQ multiplex PCR; the TCRdb copy retains only in-frame clones and omits some. The table lists 110,000 to 150,000 clones, approximately 88% of them singletons. Input material: peripheral blood. Receptors originate from a woman in her 50s with acute or convalescent COVID-19.

This clone was observed once. The chain combines TRBV12-3 or TRBV12-4 with TRBJ1-1; the D is unclear. The V end lost 6 bases, the J end lost 7 bases, and 9 bases lay between the germline ends. The CDR3 runs 11 residues. The CDR3, as DNA: TGTGCCAGCAGGGCGGCGGGTGAAGCTTTCTTT. This sequence encodes CASRAAGEAFF.

The chain joins TRBV6-6 to TRBJ2-1, with 9 bases aligning to TRBD2. V was clipped by 4 bases and J by 5 bases; unmatched bases: 6. Looked up from germline, CDR1 is MNHNY and CDR2 is SVGAGI (reference sequence). The CDR3 covers 15 residues. The CDR3 DNA is TGTGCCAGCAGTTTAGCGGGAGCAGTTGACAATGAGCAGTTCTTC. Its translation is CASSLAGAVDNEQFF.

V gene TRBV4-1 combines with J gene TRBJ1-6, with D unresolved. Deletions cut 0 bases from V and 0 bases from J, with 6 bases between. The V gene's germline CDR1 is MGHRA and CDR2 YSYEKL. The CDR3 is 16 residues long. The CDR3 DNA reads TGCGCCAGCAGCCAAGAGGGGAGCTCCTATAATTCACCCCTCCACTTT. This translates into CASSQEGSSYNSPLHF.

This clone has only one observation. The CDR3 loop is CAIGSGVPEKLFF. Here the CDR3 DNA reads TGTGCCATCGGTTCCGGGGTCCCTGAAAAACTGTTTTTT. The rearrangement links TRBV10-3 to TRBJ1-4, with D uncertain. Germline CDR1 reads ENHRY; CDR2 reads SYGVKD. The CDR3 contains 13 residues. The V end was cut by 8 bases, the J end by 7 bases, with 14 bases between.

The V call is TRBV5-8, the J call TRBJ2-3, with TRBD1 as a possible D gene (5 bases). Germline V gene lookup returns CDR1 SGHTS and CDR2 YDEGEE. This CDR3 spans 12 amino acids. V shed 1 base and J shed 8 bases, with 8 bases lying between them. CDR3: CASSLRRGTQYF. The CDR3 coding sequence is TGTGCCAGCAGCTTGAGAAGGGGTACGCAGTATTTT.

The V gene is TRBV27, the J gene TRBJ2-1; TRBD2 might be the D (6 bases). The CDR3 spans 15 residues. With 4 bases removed from V and 0 bases from J, the gap between germline ends came to 10 bases. Germline CDR1 reads MNHEY; CDR2 reads SMNVEV (reference sequence). The CDR3 nucleotides read TGTGCCAGCAGTTCCACTAGCCCCTCCTACAATGAGCAGTTCTTC. This gives the protein CASSSTSPSYNEQFF.

V usage is TRBV6-1 and J usage is TRBJ1-4; 10 bases agree with TRBD1. The V and J ends lost 3 bases and 7 bases, in that order; junction bases with no gene match: 2. Per the germline V gene, CDR1 is MNHNS and CDR2 is SASEGT. The CDR3 consists of 14 residues. CDR3 DNA sequence: TGTGCCAGCAGTGACGGGACAGGGGTTGAAAAACTGTTTTTT. It codes for CASSDGTGVEKLFF.

The chain couples TRBV7-3 to TRBJ1-2; 10 nucleotides match TRBD1. This CDR3 contains 15 residues. Germline V CDR1 and CDR2: SGHTA, FQGTGA. V gave up 5 bases and J gave up 6 bases; unmatched junction bases: 9. DNA for the CDR3: TGTGCCAGCAGCCCCGGGACAGGGGAATTCGATGGCTACACCTTC. This gives the protein CASSPGTGEFDGYTF.

This rearrangement joins TRBV27 to TRBJ1-5, with D unresolved. This CDR3 region has 14 residues. The ends were cut back, 2 bases at V and 7 bases at J, with 12 bases in the middle. Germline V gives CDR1 MNHEY, CDR2 SMNVEV (reference sequence). CDR3 nucleotides: TGTGCCAGCAGTTTACGGCCGAGCAGGCAGCCCCAGCATTTT. Its translation is CASSLRPSRQPQHF.

The chain carries TRBV27 and TRBJ1-2, with D possibly TRBD1 on 6 matching bases. This CDR3 comprises 18 residues. V was cut by 5 bases and J by 4 bases, with 26 bases left in between. Per the germline V gene, CDR1 is MNHEY and CDR2 is SMNVEV (reference sequence). The CDR3 sequence is CASSPRDTPRPSLYGYTF. CDR3 sequence (DNA): TGTGCCAGCAGTCCAAGGGACACCCCGAGACCCTCACTCTATGGCTACACCTTC.

The rearrangement joins TRBV3-1 (or the pseudogene TRBV3-2) to TRBJ1-2; TRBD1 is a possible D gene (5 bases). Trimming took off 5 bases at V and 4 bases at J, with 14 bases between the two ends. The V gene's germline CDR1 is LGHDT and CDR2 YNNKEL (reference sequence). The CDR3 consists of 14 residues. DNA of the CDR3: TGTGCCAGCAGCTTAGGGACTGCCGCCTATGGCTACACCTTC. The encoded protein is CASSLGTAAYGYTF.

The chain combines TRBV19 with TRBJ2-2, with TRBD1 matching 10 bases. Germline V CDR1 and CDR2: LNHDA, SQIVND (reference sequence). Germline trimming cut 7 bases from V and 6 bases from J; bases unmatched to any gene: 8. CDR3 length equals 15 residues. CDR3 bases: TGTGCCAGTATCCCTGGACAGGGGGAATCCGGGGAGCTGTTTTTT. It codes for CASIPGQGESGELFF.

V gene TRBV5-1 combines with J gene TRBJ2-1; D remains unclear. V lost 5 bases and J lost 4, with 16 bases in between. Germline CDR1 is SGHRS and CDR2 is YFSETQ. The CDR3 has 15 residues. The CDR3 loop reads CASRTITEPYNEQFF. DNA for the CDR3: TGCGCCAGCAGAACTATAACGGAACCGTACAATGAGCAGTTCTTC.

V gene TRBV5-6 combines with J gene TRBJ2-1; unclear D gene. CDR1 SGHDT and CDR2 YYEEEE come from the germline V gene. This CDR3 has 14 amino acids. Deletions cut 5 bases from V and 5 bases from J, with 14 bases between. The CDR3 loop reads CASRRRPPDNEQFF. The CDR3 nucleotides are TGTGCCAGCAGGCGGCGCCCTCCTGACAATGAGCAGTTCTTC.

The V call is TRBV27, the J call TRBJ2-7; 8 positions match TRBD1. Trimming removed 3 bases from V and 2 bases from J; junction bases left unmatched: 6. Germline V CDR1 and CDR2: MNHEY, SMNVEV (reference sequence). This CDR3 comprises 15 residues. DNA for the CDR3: TGTGCCAGCAGTTTCGGGACAGGAAGTACCTACGAGCAGTACTTC. The encoded protein is CASSFGTGSTYEQYF.

The rearrangement joins TRBV21-1 to TRBJ2-1; the table names TRBD2, a call not compared with the DNA. TRBV21-1 is a known pseudogene. The CDR3 spans 16 residues. Here the CDR3 DNA reads TGTGCCAGCAGCAAAAGAGGAGGGATCTCCTACAATGAGCAGTTCTTC. Its translation: CASSKRGGISYNEQFF.

The gene calls are TRBV7-9 and TRBJ2-4, with D perhaps matching TRBD1 (5 bases). This CDR3 has 16 amino acids. The germline gives CDR1 SEHNR, CDR2 FQNEAQ (reference sequence). V shed 4 bases and J shed 2 bases, with 15 bases lying between them. CDR3: CASSSPGALSKNIQYF. DNA for the CDR3: TGTGCCAGCAGCTCTCCTGGGGCTTTATCCAAAAACATTCAGTACTTC. The entire variable domain, with the rest obtained from reference TRBV7-9 and TRBJ2-4, is as follows: DTGVSQNPRHKITKRGQNVTFRCDPISEHNRLYWYRQTLGQGPEFLTYFQNEAQLEKSRLLSDRFSAERPKGSFSTLEIQRTEQGDSAMYLCASSSPGALSKNIQYFGAGTRLSVL.

The chain has TRBV5-1 and TRBJ1-2; D is uncertain. The germline gives CDR1 SGHRS, CDR2 YFSETQ. This CDR3 is built from 13 residues. With 3 bases removed from V and 6 bases from J, the gap between germline ends came to 12 bases. CDR3 loop: CASSSGSLDGYTF. The CDR3 bases are TGCGCCAGCAGCTCGGGGTCGTTGGATGGCTACACCTTC.

This clone was recorded a few times. V gene TRBV10-3 combines with J gene TRBJ1-2, with D possibly matching TRBD1 (6 bases). Trimming took 4 bases from V and 0 from J, leaving 12 bases between them. CDR3 length: 15 residues. From germline, CDR1 is ENHRY and CDR2 SYGVKD. CDR3 bases: TGTGCCATCAGTGGGGGGCAGGATGCTAACTATGGCTACACCTTC. This sequence encodes CAISGGQDANYGYTF.

This clone appeared a few times. The rearrangement links TRBV27 to TRBJ2-1; no clear D gene. The CDR3 has 15 residues. Germline-derived CDR1 and CDR2 are MNHEY and SMNVEV (reference sequence). V was clipped by 4 bases and J by 4 bases, with 14 bases between them. In DNA, the CDR3 is TGTGCCAGCAGTTATGACACCCCATCTTACAATGAGCAGTTCTTC. Translation: CASSYDTPSYNEQFF.

The chain carries TRBV4-1 and TRBJ2-7; D may be TRBD1 (6 bases). Trimming removed 1 base from V and 6 bases from J, with 16 bases in between. CDR1 and CDR2 from the germline V gene are MGHRA and YSYEKL. The CDR3 is 15 amino acids. The CDR3 coding sequence is TGCGCCAGCAGCCAAGCACCCGGCAGGGGAACCGAGCAGTACTTC. It specifies CASSQAPGRGTEQYF.